Listed here are 13 T cell receptor beta chains from one sample, sequenced in a study of blood T cells in healthy people across ages. PCR was performed a second time for about 6 to 12 cycles using a sample-barcoded 5' primer and a J-beta primer mix. TCRdb reanalysed the 5' RACE reads using MiXCR and keeps one entry per CDR3 protein. The sample records around 1,700,000 distinct CDR3 sequences, 28% being singletons. The source material was blood. Receptors originate from a woman in her 30s in good health.

This clonotype was counted between two and nine times. This chain connects TRBV27 to TRBJ2-3; D not certain. This CDR3 region has 14 residues. V gave up 7 bases and J gave up 0 bases, with 11 bases separating them. Germline CDR1 and CDR2: MNHEY and SMNVEV (reference sequence). CDR3 DNA: TGTGCCAGCACCTCGACGGAGAGCACAGATACGCAGTATTTT. Amino acid sequence: CASTSTESTDTQYF.

V and J are TRBV29-1 and TRBJ1-1; 8 bases line up with TRBD1. The CDR3 consists of 12 residues. Germline loops: CDR1 SQVTM, CDR2 ANQGSEA. Unmatched junction bases numbered 4, after V lost 7 bases and J lost 3 bases. CDR3 sequence (DNA): TGCAGCGCCCTGACAGGGGACACTGAAGCTTTCTTT. Protein product: CSALTGDTEAFF.

This clonotype was counted many times. The genes are TRBV7-2 and TRBJ2-7; 9 bases match TRBD2. This CDR3 comprises 13 residues. The V gene end was trimmed by 4 bases and the J gene end by 4 bases; junction bases not matched to a gene: 2. CDR1 is SGHTA, CDR2 FQGNSA, per germline. DNA for the CDR3: TGTGCCAGCAGCTCCAGCGGGAGGTACGAGCAGTACTTC. Encoded protein: CASSSSGRYEQYF.

This clonotype was picked up many times. V gene TRBV28 combines with J gene TRBJ2-7; a weak D match, TRBD2 (5 bases). CDR1 and CDR2 from the germline V gene are MDHEN and SYDVKM. The CDR3 has 13 residues. V was trimmed by 3 bases and J by 3 bases, leaving 9 bases between them. CDR3 in amino acids: CASSLDAGYEQYF. As DNA, the CDR3 is TGTGCCAGCAGTTTGGACGCGGGCTACGAGCAGTACTTC. The whole variable domain, filled in from reference TRBV28 and TRBJ2-7, reads DVKVTQSSRYLVKRTGEKVFLECVQDMDHENMFWYRQDPGLGLRLIYFSYDVKMKEKGDIPEGYSVSREKKERFSLILESASTNQTSMYLCASSLDAGYEQYFGPGTRLTVT.

The CDR3 DNA reads as TGTGCCAGCAGCCTGTGGACGCGCCCTAAGAATAGAGTAGGGAATGAGCAGTTCTTC. Translated, it gives CASSLWTRPKNRVGNEQFF. The chain carries TRBV4-2 and TRBJ2-1; D is undetermined. V lost 4 bases to trimming and J lost 7 bases, with 29 bases between them. The CDR3 is made up of 19 amino acids. Germline loops: CDR1 LGHNA, CDR2 YNFKEQ.

This chain connects TRBV20-1 to TRBJ2-3; 13 bases map to TRBD2. Germline values: CDR1 DFQATT, CDR2 SNEGSKA (reference sequence). There are 17 residues in the CDR3. With V trimmed by 6 bases and J by 0 bases, 9 bases remained unmatched. CDR3 residues: CSAIRTSGRLSTDTQYF. In nucleotides, the CDR3 is TGCAGTGCGATTCGGACTAGCGGGAGATTGAGCACAGATACGCAGTATTTT.

CDR3 DNA: TGTGCCTGGCAGGCCTACACTGAAGCTTTCTTT. Residues: CAWQAYTEAFF. The rearrangement joins TRBV30 to TRBJ1-1, with D hard to call. CDR1 GTSNPN and CDR2 SVGIG come from the germline V gene (reference sequence). CDR3 length: 11 amino acids. The V end was cut by 5 bases, the J end by 3 bases, with 7 bases between.

This clonotype has a handful of counts. The rearrangement links TRBV5-1 to TRBJ1-3; D may be TRBD1 (6 bases). V was shortened by 3 bases and J by 3 bases, with 10 bases between the two germline ends. This CDR3 spans 14 amino acids. Germline V CDR1 and CDR2: SGHRS, YFSETQ. CDR3 region: CASSSTGIGNTIYF. The CDR3 bases are TGCGCCAGCAGCTCTACAGGGATTGGAAACACCATATATTTT.

The gene calls are TRBV6-1 and TRBJ2-3; the D gene is possibly TRBD1 (6 bases). Germline CDR1 MNHNS, CDR2 SASEGT. The CDR3 extends over 15 amino acids. Trimming took 5 bases from V and 2 from J, leaving 14 bases between them. CDR3 sequence reads: CASSQQGVDTDTQYF. The DNA of the CDR3 is TGTGCCAGCAGTCAACAGGGTGTAGACACAGATACGCAGTATTTT.

This clonotype was detected only a few times. V gene TRBV7-2 combines with J gene TRBJ2-7, with no clear D. The CDR3 runs to 14 residues. Germline V lookup: CDR1 SGHTA, CDR2 FQGNSA. With 0 bases removed from V and 2 bases from J, the gap between germline ends came to 8 bases. The CDR3 bases are TGTGCCAGCAGCTTAGCTAGCAAGACCTACGAGCAGTACTTC. Translating it yields CASSLASKTYEQYF.

This clonotype was picked up many times. The rearrangement links TRBV7-6 to TRBJ2-1; D gene uncertain. The CDR3 consists of 13 residues. The ends were cut back, 4 bases at V and 7 bases at J, with 11 bases in the middle. Germline values: CDR1 SGHVS, CDR2 FNYEAQ. CDR3 DNA: TGTGCCAGCAGCTCCAATACAGAGAATGAGCAGTTCTTC. It specifies CASSSNTENEQFF.

In this sample, this clonotype turned up a few times. This chain connects TRBV12-3 or TRBV12-4 to TRBJ2-3, with TRBD2 identical over 13 bases. V was clipped by 4 bases and J by 2 bases; unmatched bases: 3. This CDR3 is 16 amino acids long. The CDR3 DNA follows: TGTGCCAGCAGTTCCGGGACTAGCGGGAACACAGATACGCAGTATTTT. It is translated as CASSSGTSGNTDTQYF.

This chain connects TRBV5-5 to TRBJ1-1; D gene unclear. The CDR3 has 15 residues. The germline V gene has CDR1 SGHKS and CDR2 YYEKEE (reference sequence). V lost 3 bases to trimming and J lost 4 bases, with 16 bases between them. Here the CDR3 reads CASSSLDRVGTEAFF. The CDR3 nucleotides read TGTGCCAGCAGCTCCTTGGACCGCGTTGGCACTGAAGCTTTCTTT.